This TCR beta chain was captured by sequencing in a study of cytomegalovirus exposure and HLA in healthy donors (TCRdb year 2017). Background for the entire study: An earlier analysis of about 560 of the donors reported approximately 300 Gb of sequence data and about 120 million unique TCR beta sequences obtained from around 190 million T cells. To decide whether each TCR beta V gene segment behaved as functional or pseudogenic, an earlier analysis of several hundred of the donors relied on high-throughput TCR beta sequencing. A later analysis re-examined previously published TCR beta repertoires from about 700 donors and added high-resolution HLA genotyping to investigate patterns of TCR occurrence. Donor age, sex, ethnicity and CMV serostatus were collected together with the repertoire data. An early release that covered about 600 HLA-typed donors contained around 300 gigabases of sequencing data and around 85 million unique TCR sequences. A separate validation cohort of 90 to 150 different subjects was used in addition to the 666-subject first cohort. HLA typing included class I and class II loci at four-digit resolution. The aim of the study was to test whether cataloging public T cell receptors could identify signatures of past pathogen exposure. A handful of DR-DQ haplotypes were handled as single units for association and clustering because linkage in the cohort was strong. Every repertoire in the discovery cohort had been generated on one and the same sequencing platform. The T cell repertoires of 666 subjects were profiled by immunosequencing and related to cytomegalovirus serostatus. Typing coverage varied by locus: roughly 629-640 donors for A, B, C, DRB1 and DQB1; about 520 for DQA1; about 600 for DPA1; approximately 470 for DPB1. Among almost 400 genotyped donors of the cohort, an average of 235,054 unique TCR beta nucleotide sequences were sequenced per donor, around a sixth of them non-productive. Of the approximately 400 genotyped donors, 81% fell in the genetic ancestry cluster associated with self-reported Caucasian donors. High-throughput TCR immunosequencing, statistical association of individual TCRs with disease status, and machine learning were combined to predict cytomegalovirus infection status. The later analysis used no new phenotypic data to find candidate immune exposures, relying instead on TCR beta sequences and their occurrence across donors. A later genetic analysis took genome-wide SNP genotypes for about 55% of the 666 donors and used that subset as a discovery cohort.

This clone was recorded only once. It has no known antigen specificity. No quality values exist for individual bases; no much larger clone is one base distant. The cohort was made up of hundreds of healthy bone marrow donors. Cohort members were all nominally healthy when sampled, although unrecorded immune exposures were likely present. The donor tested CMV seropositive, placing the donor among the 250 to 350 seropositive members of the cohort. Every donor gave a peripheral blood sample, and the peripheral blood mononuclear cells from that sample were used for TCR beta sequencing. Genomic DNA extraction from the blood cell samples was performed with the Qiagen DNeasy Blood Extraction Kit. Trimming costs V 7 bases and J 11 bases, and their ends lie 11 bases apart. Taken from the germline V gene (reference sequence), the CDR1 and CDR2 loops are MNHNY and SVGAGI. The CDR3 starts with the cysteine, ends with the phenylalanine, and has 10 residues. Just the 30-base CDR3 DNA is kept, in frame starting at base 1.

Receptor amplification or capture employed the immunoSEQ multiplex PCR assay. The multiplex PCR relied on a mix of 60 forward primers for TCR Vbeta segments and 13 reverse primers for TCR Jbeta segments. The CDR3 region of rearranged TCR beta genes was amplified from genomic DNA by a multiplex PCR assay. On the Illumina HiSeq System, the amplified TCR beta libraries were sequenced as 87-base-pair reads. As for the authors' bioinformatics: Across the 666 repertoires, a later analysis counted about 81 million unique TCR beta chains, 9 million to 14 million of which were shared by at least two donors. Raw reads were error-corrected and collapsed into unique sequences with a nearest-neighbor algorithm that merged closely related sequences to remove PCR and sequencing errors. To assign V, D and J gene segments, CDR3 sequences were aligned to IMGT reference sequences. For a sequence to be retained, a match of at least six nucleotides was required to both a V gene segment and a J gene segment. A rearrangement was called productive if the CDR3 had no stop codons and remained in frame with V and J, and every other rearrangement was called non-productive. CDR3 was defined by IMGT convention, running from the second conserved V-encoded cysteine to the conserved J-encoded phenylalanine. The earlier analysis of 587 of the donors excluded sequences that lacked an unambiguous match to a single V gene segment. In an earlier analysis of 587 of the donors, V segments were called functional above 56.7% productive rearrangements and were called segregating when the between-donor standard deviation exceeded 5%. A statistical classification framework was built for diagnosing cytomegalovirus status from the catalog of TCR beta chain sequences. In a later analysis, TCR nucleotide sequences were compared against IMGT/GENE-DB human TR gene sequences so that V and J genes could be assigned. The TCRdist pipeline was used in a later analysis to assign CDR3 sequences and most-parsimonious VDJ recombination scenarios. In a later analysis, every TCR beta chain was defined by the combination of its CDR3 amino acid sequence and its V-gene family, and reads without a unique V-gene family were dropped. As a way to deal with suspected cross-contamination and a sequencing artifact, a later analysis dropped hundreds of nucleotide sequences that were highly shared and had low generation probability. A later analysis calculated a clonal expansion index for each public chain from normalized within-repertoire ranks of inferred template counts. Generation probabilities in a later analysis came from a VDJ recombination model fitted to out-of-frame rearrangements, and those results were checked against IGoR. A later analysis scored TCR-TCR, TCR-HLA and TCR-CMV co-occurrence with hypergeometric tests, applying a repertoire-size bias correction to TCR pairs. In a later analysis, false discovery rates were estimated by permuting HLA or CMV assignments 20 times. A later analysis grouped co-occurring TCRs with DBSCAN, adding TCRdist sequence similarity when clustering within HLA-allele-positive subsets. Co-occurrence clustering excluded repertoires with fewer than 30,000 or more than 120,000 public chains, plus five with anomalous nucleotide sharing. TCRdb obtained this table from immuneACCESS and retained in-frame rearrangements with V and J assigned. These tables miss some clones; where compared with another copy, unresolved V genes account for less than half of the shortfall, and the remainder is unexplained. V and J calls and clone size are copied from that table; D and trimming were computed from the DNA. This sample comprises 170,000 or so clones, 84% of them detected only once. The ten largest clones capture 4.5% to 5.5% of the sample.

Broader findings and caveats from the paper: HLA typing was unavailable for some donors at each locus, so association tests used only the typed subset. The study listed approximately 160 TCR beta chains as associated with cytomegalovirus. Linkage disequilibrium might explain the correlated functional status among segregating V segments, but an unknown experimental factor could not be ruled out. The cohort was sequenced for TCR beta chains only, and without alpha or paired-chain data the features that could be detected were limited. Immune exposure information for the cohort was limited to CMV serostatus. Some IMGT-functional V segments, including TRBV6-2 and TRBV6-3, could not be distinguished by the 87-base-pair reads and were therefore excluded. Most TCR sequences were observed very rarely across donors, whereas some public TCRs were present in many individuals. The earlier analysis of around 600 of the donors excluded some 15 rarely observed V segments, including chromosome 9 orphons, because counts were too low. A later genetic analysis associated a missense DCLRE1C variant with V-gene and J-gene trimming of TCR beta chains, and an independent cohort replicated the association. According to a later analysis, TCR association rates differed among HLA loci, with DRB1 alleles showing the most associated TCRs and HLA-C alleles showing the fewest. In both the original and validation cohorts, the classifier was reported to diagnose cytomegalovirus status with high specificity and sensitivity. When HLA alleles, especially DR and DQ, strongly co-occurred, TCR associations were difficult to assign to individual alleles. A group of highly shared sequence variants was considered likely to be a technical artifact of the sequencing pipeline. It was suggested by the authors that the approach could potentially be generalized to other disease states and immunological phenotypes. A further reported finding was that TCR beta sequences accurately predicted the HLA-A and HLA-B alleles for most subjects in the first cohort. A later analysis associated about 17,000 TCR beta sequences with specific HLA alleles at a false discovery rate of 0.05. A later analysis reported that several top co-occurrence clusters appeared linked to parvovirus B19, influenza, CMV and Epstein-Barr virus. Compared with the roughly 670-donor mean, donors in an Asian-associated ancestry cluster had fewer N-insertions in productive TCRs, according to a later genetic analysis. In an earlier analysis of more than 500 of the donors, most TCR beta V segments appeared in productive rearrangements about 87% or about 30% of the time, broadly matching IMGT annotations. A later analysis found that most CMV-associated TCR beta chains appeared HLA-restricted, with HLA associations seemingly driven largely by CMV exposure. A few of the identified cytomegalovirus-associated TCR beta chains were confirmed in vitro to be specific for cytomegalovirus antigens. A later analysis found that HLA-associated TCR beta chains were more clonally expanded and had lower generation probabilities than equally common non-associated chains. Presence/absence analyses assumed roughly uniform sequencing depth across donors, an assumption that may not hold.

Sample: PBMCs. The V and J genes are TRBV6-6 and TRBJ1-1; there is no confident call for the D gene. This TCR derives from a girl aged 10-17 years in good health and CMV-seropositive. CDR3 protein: CASKSESAFF. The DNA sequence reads TGTGCCAGCAAGTCGGAGTCGGCTTTCTTT.